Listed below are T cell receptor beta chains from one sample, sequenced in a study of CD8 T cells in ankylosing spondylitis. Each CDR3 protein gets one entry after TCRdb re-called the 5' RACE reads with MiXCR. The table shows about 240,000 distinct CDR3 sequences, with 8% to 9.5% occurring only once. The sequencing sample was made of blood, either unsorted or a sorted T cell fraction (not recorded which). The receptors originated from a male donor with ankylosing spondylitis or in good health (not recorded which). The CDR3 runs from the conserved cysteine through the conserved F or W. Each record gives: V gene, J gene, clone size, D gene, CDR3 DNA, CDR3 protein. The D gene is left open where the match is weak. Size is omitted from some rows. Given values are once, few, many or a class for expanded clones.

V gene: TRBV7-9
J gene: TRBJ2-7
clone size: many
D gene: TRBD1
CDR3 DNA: TGTGCCAGCAGCCTAAGGGGACAGTCCTACGAGCAGTACTTC
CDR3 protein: CASSLRGQSYEQYF

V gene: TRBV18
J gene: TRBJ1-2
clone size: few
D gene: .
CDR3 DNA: TGTGCCAGCTCACCAGGGCAGGGCCTAGGCGGCTACACCTTC
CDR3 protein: CASSPGQGLGGYTF

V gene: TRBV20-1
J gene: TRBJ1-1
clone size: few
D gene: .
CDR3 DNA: TGCAGTGCTAGAGATGAGGGCAGGGACACTGAAGCTTTCTTT
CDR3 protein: CSARDEGRDTEAFF

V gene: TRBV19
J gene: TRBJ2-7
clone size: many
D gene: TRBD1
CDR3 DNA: TGTGCCGGCCCGGACAGGGCCGAGCAGTACTTC
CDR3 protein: CAGPDRAEQYF

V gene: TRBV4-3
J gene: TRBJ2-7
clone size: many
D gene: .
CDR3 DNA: TGCGCCAGCAGCCAACAATATCGAGGAGGGGGCCGAATATACGAGCAGTACTTC
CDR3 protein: CASSQQYRGGGRIYEQYF

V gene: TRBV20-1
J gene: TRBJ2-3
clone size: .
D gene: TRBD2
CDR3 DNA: TGCAGTGCTAGAGCTAGCGGGAGTGGCACAGATACGCAGTATTTT
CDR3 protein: CSARASGSGTDTQYF

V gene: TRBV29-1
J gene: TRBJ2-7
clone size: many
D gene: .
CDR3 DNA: TGCAGCGTTGGCACAGGAGACTCCTACGAGCAGTACTTC
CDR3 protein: CSVGTGDSYEQYF

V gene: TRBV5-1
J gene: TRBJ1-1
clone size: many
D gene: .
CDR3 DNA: TGCGCCAGCAGCCGCTCCCGTCATCTAGCCCGGGGCACTGAAGCTTTCTTT
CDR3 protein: CASSRSRHLARGTEAFF

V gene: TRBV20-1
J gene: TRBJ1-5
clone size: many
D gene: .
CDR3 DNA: TGCAGAGGCATTCTCAGGGCAGGGGGCAATCAGCCCCAGCATTTT
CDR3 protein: CRGILRAGGNQPQHF

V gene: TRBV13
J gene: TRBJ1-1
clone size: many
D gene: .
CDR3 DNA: TGTGCCAGCAGCTTAGAGGGGGAGAACACTGAAGCTTTCTTT
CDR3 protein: CASSLEGENTEAFF

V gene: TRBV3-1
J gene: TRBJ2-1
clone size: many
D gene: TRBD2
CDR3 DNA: TGTGCCAGCAGCCAAGATCTACTAGCGGGAGGGCTGGAGCAGTTCTTC
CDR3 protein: CASSQDLLAGGLEQFF

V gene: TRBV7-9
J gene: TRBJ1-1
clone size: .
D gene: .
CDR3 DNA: TGTGCCAGCAGTCCCTATGAGGGCACTGAAGCTTTCTTT
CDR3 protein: CASSPYEGTEAFF

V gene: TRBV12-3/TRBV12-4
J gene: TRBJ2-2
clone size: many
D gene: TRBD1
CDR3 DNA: TGTGCCAGCAGTTTAGCGGACAGGGCCACCGGGGAGCTGTTTTTT
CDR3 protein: CASSLADRATGELFF

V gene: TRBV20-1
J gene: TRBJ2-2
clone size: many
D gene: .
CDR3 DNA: TGCAGTGCTAGAGATGGGTGGGGGACCGGGGAGCTGTTTTTT
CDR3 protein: CSARDGWGTGELFF

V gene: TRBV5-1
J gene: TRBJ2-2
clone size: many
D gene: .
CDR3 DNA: TGCGCCAGCAGCTCGCAGGGGTCCACCGGGGAGCTGTTTTTT
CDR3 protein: CASSSQGSTGELFF

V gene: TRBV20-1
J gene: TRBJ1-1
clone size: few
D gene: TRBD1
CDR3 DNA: TGCAGTGCTCTCAGGGGGGGCGGCACTGAAGCTTTCTTT
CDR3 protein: CSALRGGGTEAFF

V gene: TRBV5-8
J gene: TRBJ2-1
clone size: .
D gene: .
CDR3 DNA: TGTGCCAGCAGCTGGGTGCCCGGGACAAAGGGTTACAATGAGCAGTTCTTC
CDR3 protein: CASSWVPGTKGYNEQFF

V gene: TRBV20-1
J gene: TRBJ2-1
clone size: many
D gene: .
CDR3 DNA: TGCAGTGCCCCTGATTCAGGGTTGGATGAGCAGTTCTTC
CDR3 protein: CSAPDSGLDEQFF

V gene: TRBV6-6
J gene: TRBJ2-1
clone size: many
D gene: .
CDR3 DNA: TGTGCCAGCAGTTTCCACGGCCCGCTCGAGGAGCAGTTCTTC
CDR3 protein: CASSFHGPLEEQFF

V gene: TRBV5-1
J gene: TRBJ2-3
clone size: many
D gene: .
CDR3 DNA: TGCGCCAGCAGCGTCGATAGTACGCAGTATTTT
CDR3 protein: CASSVDSTQYF

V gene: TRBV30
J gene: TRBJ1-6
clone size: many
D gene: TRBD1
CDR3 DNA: TGTGCCTGGAGCCCGGGGACAGGGGATTCACCCCTCCACTTT
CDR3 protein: CAWSPGTGDSPLHF

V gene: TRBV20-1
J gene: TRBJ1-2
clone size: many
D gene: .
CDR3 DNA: TGCAGTGCCCTCCCCGACGTGGGGGACTATGGCTACACCTTC
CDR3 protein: CSALPDVGDYGYTF

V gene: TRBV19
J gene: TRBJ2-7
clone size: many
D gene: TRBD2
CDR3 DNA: TGTGCCAGTAGTCATCTAGCGGGCTACGAGCAGTACTTC
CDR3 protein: CASSHLAGYEQYF

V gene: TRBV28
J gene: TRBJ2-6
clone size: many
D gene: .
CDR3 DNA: TGTGCCAGCAGTTTAATCTCTGGGGCCAACGTCCTGACTTTC
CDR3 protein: CASSLISGANVLTF

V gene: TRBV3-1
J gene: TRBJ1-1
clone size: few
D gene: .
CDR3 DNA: TGTGCCAGCAGCCAAACGACTGAAGCTTTCTTT
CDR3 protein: CASSQTTEAFF

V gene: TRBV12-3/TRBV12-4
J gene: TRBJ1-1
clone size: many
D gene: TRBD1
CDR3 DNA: TGTGCCAGCAGAGACAGGGACACTGAAGCTTTCTTT
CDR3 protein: CASRDRDTEAFF

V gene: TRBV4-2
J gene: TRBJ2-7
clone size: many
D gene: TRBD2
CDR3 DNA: TGTGCCAGCAGCCAAGGAGGCGGGAGGATATACGAGCAGTACTTC
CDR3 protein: CASSQGGGRIYEQYF

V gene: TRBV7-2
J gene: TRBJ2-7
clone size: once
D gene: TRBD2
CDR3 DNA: TGTGCCAGCAGCTTAAGCCCTAGCGGGTTGGGCGAGCAGTACTTC
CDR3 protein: CASSLSPSGLGEQYF

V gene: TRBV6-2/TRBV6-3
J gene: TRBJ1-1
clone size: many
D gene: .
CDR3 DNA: TGTGCCAGCAGCCCGGGAGAGAACACTGAAGCTTTCTTT
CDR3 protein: CASSPGENTEAFF

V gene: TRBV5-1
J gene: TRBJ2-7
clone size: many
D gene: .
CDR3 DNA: TGCGCCAGCAGTCGGGACTCACCCTCCTACGAGCAGTACTTC
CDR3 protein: CASSRDSPSYEQYF

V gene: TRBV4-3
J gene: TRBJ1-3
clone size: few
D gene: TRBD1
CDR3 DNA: TGCGCCAGCAGCCTAACCCTGGCTCGACAGGGGGATCCTGGAAACACCATATATTTT
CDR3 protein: CASSLTLARQGDPGNTIYF

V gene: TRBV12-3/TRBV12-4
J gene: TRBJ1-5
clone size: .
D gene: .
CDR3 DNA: TGTCCCAGCAGTCCTCGACAGCAAGGTCAGCCCCAGCATTTT
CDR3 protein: CPSSPRQQGQPQHF

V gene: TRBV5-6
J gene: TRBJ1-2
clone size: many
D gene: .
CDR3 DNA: TGTGCCAGCAGCTCCCGTTACGGCTACACCTTC
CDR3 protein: CASSSRYGYTF

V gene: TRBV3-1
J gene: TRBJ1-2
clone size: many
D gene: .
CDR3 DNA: TGTGCCAGCAGCCAAGATTCGGGGCTAGGTTATGGCTACACCTTC
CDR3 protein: CASSQDSGLGYGYTF

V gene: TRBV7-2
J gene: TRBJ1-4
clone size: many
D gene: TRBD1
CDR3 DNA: TGTGCCAGCAGCTTCGACAGGGGCAGCAAACTGTTTTTT
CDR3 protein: CASSFDRGSKLFF

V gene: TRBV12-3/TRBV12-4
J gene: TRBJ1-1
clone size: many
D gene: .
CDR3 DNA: TGTGCCAGCAGTCAGGACGGTAGTCTGAACACTGAAGCTTTCTTT
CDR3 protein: CASSQDGSLNTEAFF

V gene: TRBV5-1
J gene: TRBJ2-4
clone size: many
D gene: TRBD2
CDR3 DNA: TGCGCCAGCAGCGCTGGACTAGCGGGAGGGCAACGAAACATTCAGTACTTC
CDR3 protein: CASSAGLAGGQRNIQYF

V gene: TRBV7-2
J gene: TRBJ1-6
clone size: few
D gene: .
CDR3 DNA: TGTGCCAGCAGCTTATACGGGGGGGGGAATTCACCCCTCCACTTT
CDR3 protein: CASSLYGGGNSPLHF

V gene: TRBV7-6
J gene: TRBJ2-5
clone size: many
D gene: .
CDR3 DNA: TGTGCCAGCAGCTTAGGAATGCGGTACCAAGAGACCCAGTACTTC
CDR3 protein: CASSLGMRYQETQYF

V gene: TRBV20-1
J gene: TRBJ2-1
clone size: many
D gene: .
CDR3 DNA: TGCAGTGCTAGTCAAAGTGAGCAGTTCTTC
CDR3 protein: CSASQSEQFF

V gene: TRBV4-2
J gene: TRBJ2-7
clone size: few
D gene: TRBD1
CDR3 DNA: TGTGCCAGCAGCCGCCAAACAGGGACAGGGGAAAGGGAGCAGTACTTC
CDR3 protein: CASSRQTGTGEREQYF

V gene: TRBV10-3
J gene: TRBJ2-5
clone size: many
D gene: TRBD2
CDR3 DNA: TGTGCCATCAGTGAGTCGAATTTACTAGCGGGGATGCGAGAGACCCAGTACTTC
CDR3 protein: CAISESNLLAGMRETQYF

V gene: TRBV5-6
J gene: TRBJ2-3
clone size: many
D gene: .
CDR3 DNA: TGTGCCAGCAGCTTGCCGCAATGGGGCACAGATACGCAGTATTTT
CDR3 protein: CASSLPQWGTDTQYF

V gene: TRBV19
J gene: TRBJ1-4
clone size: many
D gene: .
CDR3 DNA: TGTGCCAGTAGTATGTCGGGTGAAAAACTGTTTTTT
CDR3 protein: CASSMSGEKLFF

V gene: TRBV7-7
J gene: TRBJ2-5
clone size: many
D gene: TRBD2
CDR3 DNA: TGTGCTAGCAGCTCGGGACTAGGTCGAGAGACCCAGTACTTC
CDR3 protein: CASSSGLGRETQYF

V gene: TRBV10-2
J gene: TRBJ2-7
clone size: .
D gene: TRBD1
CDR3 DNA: TGCGCCAGCAGTGGGACCCGGGACAGTGGAAACGAGCAGTACTTC
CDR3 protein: CASSGTRDSGNEQYF

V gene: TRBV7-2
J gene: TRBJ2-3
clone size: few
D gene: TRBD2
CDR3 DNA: TGTGCCAGCAGCTTGGAAGCGGGAGGATACACAGATACGCAGTATTTT
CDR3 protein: CASSLEAGGYTDTQYF

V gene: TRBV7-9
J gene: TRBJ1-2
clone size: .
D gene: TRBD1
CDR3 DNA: TGTGCCAGCAGCCGGGGACAGGGGCTAGCTAACTATGGCTACACCTTC
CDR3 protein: CASSRGQGLANYGYTF

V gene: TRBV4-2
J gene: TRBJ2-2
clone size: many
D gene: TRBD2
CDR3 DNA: TGTGCCAGCAGCCAAGTGGCGGGAGAGAACACCGGGGAGCTGTTTTTT
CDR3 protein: CASSQVAGENTGELFF

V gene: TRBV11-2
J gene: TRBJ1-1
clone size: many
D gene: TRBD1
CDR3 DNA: TGTGCCAGCAGCCCCAGGGGGGGGCGCGAGACTGAAGCTTTCTTT
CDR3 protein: CASSPRGGRETEAFF

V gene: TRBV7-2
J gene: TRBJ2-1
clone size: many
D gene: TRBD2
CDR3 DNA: TGTGCCAGCAGCCTCTACGGGGGGAGCTACAATGAGCAGTTCTTC
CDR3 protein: CASSLYGGSYNEQFF

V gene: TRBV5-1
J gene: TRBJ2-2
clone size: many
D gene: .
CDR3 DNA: TGCGCCAGCAGCTTGGAGGGGCCAGGGGCACACACCGGGGAGCTGTTTTTT
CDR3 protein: CASSLEGPGAHTGELFF

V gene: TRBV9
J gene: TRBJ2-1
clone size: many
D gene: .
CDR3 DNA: TGTGCCAGCAGCGTACGCCCCGGGACCTCAGGCGATGAGCAGTTCTTC
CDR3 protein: CASSVRPGTSGDEQFF

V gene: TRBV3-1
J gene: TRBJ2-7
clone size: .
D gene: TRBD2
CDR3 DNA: TGTGCCAGCACAACCGGGACTACGAACGAGCAGTACTTC
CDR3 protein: CASTTGTTNEQYF

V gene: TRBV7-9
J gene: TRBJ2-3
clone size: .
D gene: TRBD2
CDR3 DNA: TGTGCCAGCAGCTTAGGTGGGAGGGCCGAGAATAAGCAGTATTTT
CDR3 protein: CASSLGGRAENKQYF

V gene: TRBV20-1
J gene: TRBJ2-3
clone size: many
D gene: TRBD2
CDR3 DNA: TGCAGTGCTGTCGCTGGACTAGCGGGGTCTTATACGCAGTATTTT
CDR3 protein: CSAVAGLAGSYTQYF